The rows below give T cell receptor beta chains drawn from one sample of a study of early T cells in non-severe SARS-CoV-2 infection. In TCRdb, the 5' RACE reads were re-called with MiXCR into one record per CDR3 protein. Among approximately 65,000 distinct CDR3 sequences listed, around 12% were seen once. The sample taken for sequencing was whole blood. These receptors came from an adult who was a healthcare worker with PCR-confirmed SARS-CoV-2 infection or an uninfected control (not recorded which). Each CDR3 is given with its conserved first and last residue. A D gene is named only where the DNA matches it firmly. Size tells how often a clone was seen (once, few, many) or the class of an expanded clone, and some rows leave it out.

j_gene | d_gene | v_gene | abundance | CDR3aa | CDR3nt
TRBJ2-5 | TRBD1 | TRBV9 | - | CASSGQTGSGETQYF | TGTGCCAGCAGCGGTCAGACAGGGTCAGGAGAGACCCAGTACTTC
TRBJ1-4 | - | TRBV19 | many | CASSITNEKLFF | TGTGCCAGTAGTATAACTAATGAAAAACTGTTTTTT
TRBJ2-3 | - | TRBV10-1 | - | CASSESVGVNPDTQYF | TGCGCCAGCAGTGAGTCCGTCGGCGTGAACCCGGATACGCAGTATTTT
TRBJ2-2 | - | TRBV4-3 | few | CASSQDGANTGELFF | TGCGCCAGCAGCCAAGATGGGGCGAACACCGGGGAGCTGTTTTTT
TRBJ1-4 | TRBD1 | TRBV29-1 | few | CSVFLGQGAYEKLFF | TGCAGCGTTTTTCTTGGACAGGGGGCATATGAAAAACTGTTTTTT
TRBJ2-1 | - | TRBV5-1 | - | CASSSGTCNEQFF | TGCGCCAGCAGCTCCGGGACATGCAATGAGCAGTTCTTC
TRBJ1-3 | - | TRBV10-3 | few | CAISESTYTIYF | TGTGCCATCAGTGAGTCGACTTACACCATATATTTT
TRBJ2-7 | - | TRBV29-1 | many | CSVEGTGYRDYEQYF | TGCAGCGTTGAAGGTACAGGGTACAGAGACTACGAGCAGTACTTC
TRBJ2-7 | TRBD2 | TRBV19 | many | CASSQKGGNEQYF | TGTGCCAGTAGTCAAAAGGGAGGGAACGAGCAGTACTTC
TRBJ1-6 | - | TRBV20-1 | once | CSASPREGHLHF | TGCAGTGCTAGCCCCAGGGAAGGACACCTCCACTTT
TRBJ2-1 | - | TRBV14 | many | CASSPLNLDNEQFF | TGTGCCAGCAGCCCGCTAAACCTCGACAATGAGCAGTTCTTC
TRBJ2-5 | - | TRBV15 | many | CATSLRSGGGETQYF | TGTGCCACCAGCCTACGGTCGGGGGGCGGTGAGACCCAGTACTTC
TRBJ2-5 | TRBD2 | TRBV6-1 | - | CAIAALAGTETQYF | TGTGCCATCGCCGCACTAGCGGGGACTGAGACCCAGTACTTC
TRBJ1-1 | - | TRBV11-2 | - | CASSLGTDWPAFF | TGTGCCAGCAGCTTAGGGACCGACTGGCCCGCTTTCTTT
TRBJ1-3 | - | TRBV11-2 | many | CASSLNSGNTIYF | TGTGCCAGCAGCTTAAACTCTGGAAACACCATATATTTT
TRBJ2-3 | - | TRBV7-2 | - | CASSLGGPGTQYF | TGTGCCAGCAGCTTGGGCGGCCCCGGTACGCAGTATTTT
TRBJ1-1 | TRBD1 | TRBV7-9 | - | CASSLGSVPDRKNTEAFF | TGTGCCAGCAGCTTAGGATCGGTACCGGACAGGAAAAACACTGAAGCTTTCTTT
TRBJ2-7 | - | TRBV20-1 | - | CSAREGGYEQYF | TGCAGTGCTAGAGAGGGTGGCTACGAGCAGTACTTC
TRBJ1-1 | - | TRBV5-1 | - | CASSFEDRAGAGAFF | TGCGCCAGCAGCTTTGAGGACAGAGCCGGGGCTGGAGCTTTCTTT
TRBJ2-7 | TRBD1 | TRBV6-5 | - | CASSYLGQGGGEQYF | TGTGCCAGCAGTTACTTGGGACAGGGCGGTGGCGAGCAGTACTTC
TRBJ2-3 | TRBD2 | TRBV19 | few | CASRSGGNTDTQYF | TGTGCCAGTCGGAGCGGGGGGAACACAGATACGCAGTATTTT
TRBJ2-3 | TRBD1 | TRBV29-1 | - | CSVGTGLVSTDTQYF | TGCAGCGTTGGGACAGGGCTGGTAAGCACAGATACGCAGTATTTT
TRBJ1-1 | - | TRBV5-1 | many | CASTPPGAVTEAFF | TGCGCCAGCACCCCTCCGGGGGCCGTCACTGAAGCTTTCTTT
TRBJ1-4 | - | TRBV6-1 | - | CASSVQGEKLFF | TGTGCCAGCAGTGTTCAGGGGGAAAAACTGTTTTTT
TRBJ2-1 | TRBD2 | TRBV29-1 | - | CSVNGLAGSVEQFF | TGCAGCGTTAACGGACTAGCGGGGTCCGTTGAGCAGTTCTTC
TRBJ2-2 | - | TRBV5-1 | many | CASSLAPGPAGGELFF | TGCGCCAGCAGCTTGGCCCCGGGACCAGCCGGCGGGGAGCTGTTTTTT
TRBJ1-1 | - | TRBV5-1 | few | CASYNRETEAFF | TGCGCCAGCTATAACAGGGAAACTGAAGCTTTCTTT
TRBJ2-2 | TRBD2 | TRBV6-2/TRBV6-3 | many | CASLRAGGVEIGELFF | TGTGCCAGCCTCCGTGCGGGGGGCGTAGAGATCGGGGAGCTGTTTTTT
TRBJ2-4 | - | TRBV5-5 | many | CASSLDKNIQYF | TGTGCCAGCAGCTTAGACAAAAACATTCAGTACTTC
TRBJ1-4 | - | TRBV3-1 | few | CASSQNSDEKLFF | TGTGCCAGCAGCCAAAACAGCGATGAAAAACTGTTTTTT
TRBJ2-3 | TRBD2 | TRBV7-3 | many | CASSFGNGGTDTQYF | TGTGCCAGCAGCTTTGGTAACGGGGGGACAGATACGCAGTATTTT
TRBJ2-1 | - | TRBV5-6 | few | CASSFRGVGSYNEQFF | TGTGCCAGCAGCTTTCGTGGGGTCGGCTCCTACAATGAGCAGTTCTTC
TRBJ2-1 | - | TRBV4-1 | many | CASSQRSNEQFF | TGCGCCAGCAGCCAGAGGTCAAATGAGCAGTTCTTC
TRBJ2-7 | - | TRBV29-1 | few | CSVDGGSAGYEQYF | TGCAGCGTTGACGGTGGCAGCGCCGGCTACGAGCAGTACTTC
TRBJ2-5 | TRBD2 | TRBV7-2 | few | CASSLGGDPRETQYF | TGTGCCAGCAGCTTGGGGGGGGACCCCAGAGAGACCCAGTACTTC
TRBJ1-2 | - | TRBV6-2/TRBV6-3 | many | CASADQARVYGYTF | TGTGCCAGCGCAGACCAGGCCAGGGTCTATGGCTACACCTTC
TRBJ1-2 | - | TRBV2 | few | CASSFSRGLNYGYTF | TGTGCCAGCAGTTTCTCCAGGGGCCTTAACTATGGCTACACCTTC
TRBJ2-1 | TRBD2 | TRBV7-2 | medium-sized | CASSLTGTSGYNEQFF | TGTGCCAGCAGCTTAACCGGGACTAGCGGTTACAATGAGCAGTTCTTC
TRBJ1-4 | TRBD1 | TRBV6-5 | few | CASSFAATGGFEKLFF | TGTGCCAGCAGTTTCGCCGCTACAGGGGGCTTCGAAAAACTGTTTTTT
TRBJ1-1 | TRBD1 | TRBV7-9 | few | CASSSGTGVTEAFF | TGTGCCAGCAGCTCAGGGACAGGGGTCACTGAAGCTTTCTTT
TRBJ2-7 | - | TRBV28 | - | CASSFGKGGSYEQYF | TGTGCCAGCAGTTTCGGCAAGGGGGGCAGCTACGAGCAGTACTTC
TRBJ2-3 | TRBD2 | TRBV10-2 | many | CASARGASQDTQYF | TGCGCCAGCGCGCGGGGGGCCTCCCAAGATACGCAGTATTTT
TRBJ2-3 | - | TRBV7-3 | few | CASSPGLADTQYF | TGTGCCAGCAGCCCCGGGTTGGCAGATACGCAGTATTTT
TRBJ2-3 | - | TRBV20-1 | - | CSARPLQGGGTDTQYF | TGCAGTGCTAGACCCCTCCAGGGGGGAGGCACAGATACGCAGTATTTT
TRBJ2-5 | - | TRBV5-1 | - | CASSLAQYQETQYF | TGCGCCAGCAGCTTGGCTCAGTATCAAGAGACCCAGTACTTC
TRBJ2-2 | - | TRBV6-2/TRBV6-3 | - | CASSYRANTGELFF | TGTGCCAGCAGTTACCGGGCGAACACCGGGGAGCTGTTTTTT
TRBJ1-2 | TRBD1 | TRBV5-1 | - | CASSIGQAYGYTF | TGCGCCAGCTCTATCGGACAGGCTTATGGCTACACCTTC
TRBJ2-1 | - | TRBV27 | many | CASSPTGLLLNEQFF | TGTGCCAGCAGTCCCACGGGACTCCTTCTCAATGAGCAGTTCTTC
TRBJ2-2 | - | TRBV5-1 | - | CASSLEAAHTGELFF | TGCGCCAGCAGCTTGGAAGCAGCACACACCGGGGAGCTGTTTTTT
TRBJ2-2 | TRBD1 | TRBV4-2 | - | CASTRTGRNTGELFF | TGTGCCAGCACCCGGACAGGGCGCAACACCGGGGAGCTGTTTTTT
TRBJ2-7 | - | TRBV12-3/TRBV12-4 | - | CASADSPSYEQYF | TGTGCCAGCGCCGACAGTCCTTCCTACGAGCAGTACTTC
TRBJ1-1 | - | TRBV5-1 | - | CASSLGQNLNTEAFF | TGCGCCAGCAGCCTAGGACAGAACCTGAACACTGAAGCTTTCTTT
TRBJ2-3 | TRBD2 | TRBV20-1 | many | CSATSGELTDTQYF | TGCAGTGCTACTAGCGGGGAACTCACAGATACGCAGTATTTT
TRBJ1-1 | - | TRBV19 | few | CAREPGAEAFF | TGTGCCAGGGAGCCCGGCGCTGAAGCTTTCTTT
TRBJ2-3 | - | TRBV20-1 | - | CSATSARSTDTQYF | TGCAGTGCTACTAGCGCACGCAGCACAGATACGCAGTATTTT
TRBJ1-1 | TRBD1 | TRBV10-1 | - | CASSARTGENTEAFF | TGCGCCAGCAGTGCCCGGACAGGAGAGAACACTGAAGCTTTCTTT
TRBJ2-2 | - | TRBV7-9 | many | CASRDQGNGELFF | TGTGCCAGCAGGGACCAGGGGAACGGGGAGCTGTTTTTT